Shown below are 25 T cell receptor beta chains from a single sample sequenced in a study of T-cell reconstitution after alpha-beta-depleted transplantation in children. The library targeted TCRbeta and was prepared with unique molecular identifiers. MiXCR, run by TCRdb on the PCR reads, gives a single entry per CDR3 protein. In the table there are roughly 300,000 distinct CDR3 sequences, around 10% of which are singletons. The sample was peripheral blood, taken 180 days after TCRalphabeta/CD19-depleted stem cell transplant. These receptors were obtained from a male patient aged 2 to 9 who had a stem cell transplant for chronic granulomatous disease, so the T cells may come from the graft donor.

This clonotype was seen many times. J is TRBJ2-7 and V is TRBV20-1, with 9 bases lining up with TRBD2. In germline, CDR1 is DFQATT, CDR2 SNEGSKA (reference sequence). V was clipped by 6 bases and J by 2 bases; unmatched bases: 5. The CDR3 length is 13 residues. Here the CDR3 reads CSADRLAAYEQYF. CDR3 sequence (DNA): TGCAGTGCCGATAGACTAGCGGCCTACGAGCAGTACTTC.

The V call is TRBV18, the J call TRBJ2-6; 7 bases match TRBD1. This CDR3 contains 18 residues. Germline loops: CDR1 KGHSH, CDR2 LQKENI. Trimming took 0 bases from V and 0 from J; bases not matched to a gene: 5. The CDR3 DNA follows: TGTGCCAGCTCACCACCAATGACAGGGATCTCTGGGGCCAACGTCCTGACTTTC. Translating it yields CASSPPMTGISGANVLTF.

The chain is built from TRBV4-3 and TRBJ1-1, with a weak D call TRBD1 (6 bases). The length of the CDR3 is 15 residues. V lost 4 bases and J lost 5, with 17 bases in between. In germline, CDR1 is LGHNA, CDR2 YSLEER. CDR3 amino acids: CASSLRGGGGTEAFF. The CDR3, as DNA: TGCGCCAGCAGCCTCCGTGGAGGGGGAGGAACTGAAGCTTTCTTT.

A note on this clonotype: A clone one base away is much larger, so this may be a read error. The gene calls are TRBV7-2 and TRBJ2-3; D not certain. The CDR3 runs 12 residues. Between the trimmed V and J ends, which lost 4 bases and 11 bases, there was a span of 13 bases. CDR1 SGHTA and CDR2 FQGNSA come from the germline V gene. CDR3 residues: CASSSAFGRQYF. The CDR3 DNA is TGTGCCAGCAGCTCGGCGTTCGGTAGGCAGTATTTT.

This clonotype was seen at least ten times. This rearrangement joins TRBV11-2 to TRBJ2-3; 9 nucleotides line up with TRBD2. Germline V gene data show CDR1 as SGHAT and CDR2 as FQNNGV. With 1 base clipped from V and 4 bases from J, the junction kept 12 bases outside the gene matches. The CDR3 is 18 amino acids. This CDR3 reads CASSLVPGGTSKSDTQYF. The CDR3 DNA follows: TGTGCCAGCAGCTTAGTTCCGGGTGGGACTAGCAAGTCAGATACGCAGTATTTT.

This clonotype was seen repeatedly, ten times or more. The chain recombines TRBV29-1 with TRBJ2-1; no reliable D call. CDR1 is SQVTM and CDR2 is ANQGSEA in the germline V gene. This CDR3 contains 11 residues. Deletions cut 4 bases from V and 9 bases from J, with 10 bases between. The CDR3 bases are TGCAGCGTTGTTCCGGGTGCTGAGCAGTTCTTC. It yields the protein CSVVPGAEQFF.

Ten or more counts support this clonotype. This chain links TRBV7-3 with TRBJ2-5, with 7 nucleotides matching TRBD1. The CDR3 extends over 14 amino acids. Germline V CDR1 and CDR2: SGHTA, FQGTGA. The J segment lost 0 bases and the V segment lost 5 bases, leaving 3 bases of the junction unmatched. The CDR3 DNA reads TGTGCCAGCAGCAAAGACAGGGACCAAGAGACCCAGTACTTC. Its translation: CASSKDRDQETQYF.

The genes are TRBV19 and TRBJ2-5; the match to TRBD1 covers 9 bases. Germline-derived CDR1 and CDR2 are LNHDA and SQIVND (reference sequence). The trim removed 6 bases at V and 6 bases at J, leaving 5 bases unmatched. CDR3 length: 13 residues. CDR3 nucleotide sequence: TGTGCCAGTAGGCCGGGACAGGGAAAGACCCAGTACTTC. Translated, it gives CASRPGQGKTQYF. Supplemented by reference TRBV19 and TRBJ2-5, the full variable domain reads DGGITQSPKYLFRKEGQNVTLSCEQNLNHDAMYWYRQDPGQGLRLIYYSQIVNDFQKGDIAEGYSVSREKKESFPLTVTSAQKNPTAFYLCASRPGQGKTQYFGPGTRLLVL.

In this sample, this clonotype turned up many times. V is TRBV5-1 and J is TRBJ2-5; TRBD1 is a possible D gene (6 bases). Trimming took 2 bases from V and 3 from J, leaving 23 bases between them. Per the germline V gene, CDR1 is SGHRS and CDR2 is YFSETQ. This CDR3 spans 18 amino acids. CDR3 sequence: CASSFGPNQGKKKETQYF. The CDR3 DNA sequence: TGCGCCAGCAGCTTTGGGCCTAATCAGGGGAAGAAGAAAGAGACCCAGTACTTC.

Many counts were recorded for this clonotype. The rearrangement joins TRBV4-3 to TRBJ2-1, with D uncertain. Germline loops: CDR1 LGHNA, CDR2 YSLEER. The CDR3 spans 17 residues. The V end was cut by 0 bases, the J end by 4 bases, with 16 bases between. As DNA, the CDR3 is TGCGCCAGCAGCCAAGATACCGGCAGAGCAAGTTACAATGAGCAGTTCTTC. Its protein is CASSQDTGRASYNEQFF.

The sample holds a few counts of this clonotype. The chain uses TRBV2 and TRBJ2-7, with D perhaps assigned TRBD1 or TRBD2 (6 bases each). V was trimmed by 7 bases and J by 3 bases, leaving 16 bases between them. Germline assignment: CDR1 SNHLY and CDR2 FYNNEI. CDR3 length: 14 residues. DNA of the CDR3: TGTGCCAGCACGCAGACGGGGGCGTTCTACGAGCAGTACTTC. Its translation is CASTQTGAFYEQYF.

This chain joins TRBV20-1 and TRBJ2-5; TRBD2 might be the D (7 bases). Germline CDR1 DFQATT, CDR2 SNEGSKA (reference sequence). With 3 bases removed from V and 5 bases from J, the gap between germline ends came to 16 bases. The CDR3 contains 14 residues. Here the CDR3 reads CSASVGGGPETQYF. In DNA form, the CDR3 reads TGCAGTGCTAGCGTGGGGGGGGGGCCGGAGACCCAGTACTTC.

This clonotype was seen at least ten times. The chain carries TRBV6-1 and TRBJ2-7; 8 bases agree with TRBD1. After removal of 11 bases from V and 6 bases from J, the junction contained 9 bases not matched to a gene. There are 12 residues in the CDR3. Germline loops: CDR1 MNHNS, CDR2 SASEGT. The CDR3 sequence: CADPTGAFEQYF. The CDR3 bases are TGTGCCGACCCGACAGGGGCCTTCGAGCAGTACTTC.

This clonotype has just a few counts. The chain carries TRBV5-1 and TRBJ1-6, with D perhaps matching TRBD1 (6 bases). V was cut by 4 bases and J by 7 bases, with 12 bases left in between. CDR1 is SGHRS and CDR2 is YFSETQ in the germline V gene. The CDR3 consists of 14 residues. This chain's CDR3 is CASSRWTDNSPLHF. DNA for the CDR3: TGCGCCAGCAGCCGATGGACAGACAATTCACCCCTCCACTTT.

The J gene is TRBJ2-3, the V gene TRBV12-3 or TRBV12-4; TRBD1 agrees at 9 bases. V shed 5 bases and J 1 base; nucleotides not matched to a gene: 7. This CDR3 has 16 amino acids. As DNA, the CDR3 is TGTGCCAGCAGTGACCGGGACAGGGATGGCACAGATACGCAGTATTTT. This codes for CASSDRDRDGTDTQYF.

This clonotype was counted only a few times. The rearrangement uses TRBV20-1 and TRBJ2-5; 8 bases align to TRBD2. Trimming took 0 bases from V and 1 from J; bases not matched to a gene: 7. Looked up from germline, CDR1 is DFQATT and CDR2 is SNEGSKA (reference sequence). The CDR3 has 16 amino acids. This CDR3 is CSARDRRGGFQETQYF. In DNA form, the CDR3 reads TGCAGTGCTAGAGATCGACGGGGGGGGTTCCAAGAGACCCAGTACTTC.

In DNA, the CDR3 is TGCAGCGTGGGCGGCGGGCAGGGGCAAAAACTGTTTTTT. Translation: CSVGGGQGQKLFF. The V gene is TRBV29-1, the J gene TRBJ1-4; weak D call: TRBD1 (6 bases). Trimming shortened V by 6 bases and J by 9 bases, and 17 bases separated the two germline ends. The CDR3 runs to 13 residues. Germline V CDR1 and CDR2: SQVTM, ANQGSEA.

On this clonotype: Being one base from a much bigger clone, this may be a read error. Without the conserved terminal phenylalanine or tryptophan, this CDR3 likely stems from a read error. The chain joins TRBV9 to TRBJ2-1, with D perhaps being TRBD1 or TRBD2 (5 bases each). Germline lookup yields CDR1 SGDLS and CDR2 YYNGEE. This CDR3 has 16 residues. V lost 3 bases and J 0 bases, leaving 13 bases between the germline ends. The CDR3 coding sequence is TGTGCCAGCAGCGAAGCGGACACGTACTCCTACAATGAGCAGTTCTAC. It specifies CASSEADTYSYNEQFY.

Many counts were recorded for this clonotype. The CDR3 region has the DNA TGCGCCAGCAGCCACGATACCGGGTCGATCTATGGCTACACCTTC. This encodes CASSHDTGSIYGYTF. The chain uses TRBV4-3 and TRBJ1-2; no reliable D call. The V end lost 3 bases, the J end lost 4 bases, and 15 bases lay between the germline ends. The germline V gene has CDR1 LGHNA and CDR2 YSLEER. The CDR3 is 15 residues long.

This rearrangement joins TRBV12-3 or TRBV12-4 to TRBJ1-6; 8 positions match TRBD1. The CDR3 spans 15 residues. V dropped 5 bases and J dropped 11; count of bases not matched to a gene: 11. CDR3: CASSLGQGVETPLHF. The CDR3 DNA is TGTGCCAGCAGTCTAGGACAGGGAGTAGAGACACCCCTCCACTTT.

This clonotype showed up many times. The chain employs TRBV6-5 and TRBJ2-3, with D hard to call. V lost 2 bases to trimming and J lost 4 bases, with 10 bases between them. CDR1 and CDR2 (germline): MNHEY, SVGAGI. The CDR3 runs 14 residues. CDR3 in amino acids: CASSYGPAPDTQYF. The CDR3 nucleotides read TGTGCCAGCAGTTACGGCCCGGCTCCAGATACGCAGTATTTT.

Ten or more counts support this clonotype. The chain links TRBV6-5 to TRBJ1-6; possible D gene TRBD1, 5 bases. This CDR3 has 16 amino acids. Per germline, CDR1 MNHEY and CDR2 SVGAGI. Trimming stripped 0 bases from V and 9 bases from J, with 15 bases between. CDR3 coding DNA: TGTGCCAGCAGTTACTCGCCCGGAGGGGTGGTTTCACCCCTCCACTTT. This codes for CASSYSPGGVVSPLHF.

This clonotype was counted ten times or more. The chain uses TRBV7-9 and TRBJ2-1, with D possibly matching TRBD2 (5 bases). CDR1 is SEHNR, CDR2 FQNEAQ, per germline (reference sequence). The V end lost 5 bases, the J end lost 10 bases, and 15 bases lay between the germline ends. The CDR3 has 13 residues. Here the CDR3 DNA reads TGTGCCAGCAGCGAGGGATGGACGGGAGAGCAGTTCTTC. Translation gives CASSEGWTGEQFF.

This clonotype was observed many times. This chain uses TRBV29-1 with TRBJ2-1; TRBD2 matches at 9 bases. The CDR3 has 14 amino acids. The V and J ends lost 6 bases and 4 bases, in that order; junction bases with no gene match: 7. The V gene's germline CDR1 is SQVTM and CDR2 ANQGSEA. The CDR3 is CSVDKTSGYNEQFF. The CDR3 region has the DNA TGCAGCGTAGACAAGACTAGCGGATACAATGAGCAGTTCTTC.

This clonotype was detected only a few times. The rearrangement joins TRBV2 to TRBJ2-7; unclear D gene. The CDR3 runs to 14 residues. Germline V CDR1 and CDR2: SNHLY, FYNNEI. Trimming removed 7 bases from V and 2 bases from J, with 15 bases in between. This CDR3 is CASTMTASPYEQYF. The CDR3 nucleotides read TGTGCCAGCACGATGACGGCTTCCCCCTACGAGCAGTACTTC.